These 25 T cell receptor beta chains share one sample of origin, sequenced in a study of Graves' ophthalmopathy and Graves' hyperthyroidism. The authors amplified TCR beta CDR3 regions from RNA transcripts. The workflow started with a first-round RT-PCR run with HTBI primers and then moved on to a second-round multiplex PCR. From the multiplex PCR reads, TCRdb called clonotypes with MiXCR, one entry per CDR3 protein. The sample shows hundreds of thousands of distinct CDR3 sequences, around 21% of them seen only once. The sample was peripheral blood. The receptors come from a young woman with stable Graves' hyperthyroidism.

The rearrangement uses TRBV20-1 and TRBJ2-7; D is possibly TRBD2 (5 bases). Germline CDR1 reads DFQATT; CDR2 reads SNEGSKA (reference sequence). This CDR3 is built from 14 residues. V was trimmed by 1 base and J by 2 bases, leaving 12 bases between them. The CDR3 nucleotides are TGCAGTGCTAGAGGACCCGGGAACACCTACGAGCAGTACTTC. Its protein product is CSARGPGNTYEQYF.

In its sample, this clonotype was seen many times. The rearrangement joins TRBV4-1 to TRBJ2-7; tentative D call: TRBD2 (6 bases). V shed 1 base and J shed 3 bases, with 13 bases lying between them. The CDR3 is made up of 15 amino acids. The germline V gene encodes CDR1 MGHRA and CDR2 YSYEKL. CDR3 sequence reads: CASSQVGGISYEQYF. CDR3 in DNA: TGCGCCAGCAGCCAAGTGGGCGGGATTAGCTACGAGCAGTACTTC.

CDR3: CASSHRGDTGELFF. In DNA form, the CDR3 reads TGTGCCAGCAGTCACAGGGGCGACACCGGGGAGCTGTTTTTT. The rearrangement joins TRBV27 to TRBJ2-2; 7 bases align to TRBD1. Trimming removed 5 bases from V and 3 bases from J; junction bases left unmatched: 3. Germline CDR1 is MNHEY and CDR2 is SMNVEV (reference sequence). The CDR3 runs to 14 residues.

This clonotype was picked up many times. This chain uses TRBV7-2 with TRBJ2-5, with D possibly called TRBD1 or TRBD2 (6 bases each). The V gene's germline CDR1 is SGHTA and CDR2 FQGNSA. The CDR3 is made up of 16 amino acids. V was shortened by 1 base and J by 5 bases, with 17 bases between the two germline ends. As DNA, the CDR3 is TGTGCCAGCAGCTTAGGATCCGGGGGCGAGATGGAGACCCAGTACTTC. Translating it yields CASSLGSGGEMETQYF. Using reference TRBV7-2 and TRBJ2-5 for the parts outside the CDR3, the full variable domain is GAGVSQSPSNKVTEKGKDVELRCDPISGHTALYWYRQSLGQGLEFLIYFQGNSAPDKSGLPSDRFSAERTGGSVSTLTIQRTQQEDSAVYLCASSLGSGGEMETQYFGPGTRLLVL.

The CDR3 coding sequence is TGTGCCAGCGGGTTAGCCTTCAAGGGGGGCGCTAACTATGGCTACACCTTC. Translating it yields CASGLAFKGGANYGYTF. The V gene is TRBV7-2, the J gene TRBJ1-2, with TRBD1 as a possible D gene (6 bases). Per germline, CDR1 SGHTA and CDR2 FQGNSA. V lost 8 bases and J lost 0, with 22 bases in between. The CDR3 contains 17 residues.

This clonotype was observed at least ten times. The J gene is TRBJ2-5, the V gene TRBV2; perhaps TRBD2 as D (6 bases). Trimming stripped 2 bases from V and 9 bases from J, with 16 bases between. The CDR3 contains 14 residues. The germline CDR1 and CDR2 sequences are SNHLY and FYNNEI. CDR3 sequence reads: CASSELRGGAAQYF. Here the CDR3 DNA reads TGTGCCAGCAGTGAACTGCGGGGTGGGGCGGCCCAGTACTTC.

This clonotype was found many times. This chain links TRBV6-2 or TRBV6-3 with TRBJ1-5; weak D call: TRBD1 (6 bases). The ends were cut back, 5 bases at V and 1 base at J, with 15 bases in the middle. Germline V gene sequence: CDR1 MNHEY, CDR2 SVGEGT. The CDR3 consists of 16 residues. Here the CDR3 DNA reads TGTGCCAGCAGTGCCCGGGGGGGGCGGAGCAATCAGCCCCAGCATTTT. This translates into CASSARGGRSNQPQHF.

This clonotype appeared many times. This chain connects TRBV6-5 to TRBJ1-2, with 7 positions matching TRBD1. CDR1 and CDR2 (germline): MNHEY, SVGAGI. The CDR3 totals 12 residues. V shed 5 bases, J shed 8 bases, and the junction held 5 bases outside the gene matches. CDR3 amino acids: CASSQGVGGYTF. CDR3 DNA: TGTGCCAGCAGTCAGGGGGTCGGGGGCTACACCTTC.

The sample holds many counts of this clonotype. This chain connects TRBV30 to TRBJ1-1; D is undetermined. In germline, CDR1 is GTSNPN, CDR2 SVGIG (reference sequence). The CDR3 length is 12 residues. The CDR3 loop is CALGNLNTEAFF. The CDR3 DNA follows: TGTGCTCTGGGGAACCTGAACACTGAAGCTTTCTTT.

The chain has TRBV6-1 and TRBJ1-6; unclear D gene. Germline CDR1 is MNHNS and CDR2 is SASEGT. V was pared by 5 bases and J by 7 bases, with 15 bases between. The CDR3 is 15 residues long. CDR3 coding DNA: TGTGCCAGCAGTACGTCCGGGAAGATAAATTCACCCCTCCACTTT. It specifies CASSTSGKINSPLHF.

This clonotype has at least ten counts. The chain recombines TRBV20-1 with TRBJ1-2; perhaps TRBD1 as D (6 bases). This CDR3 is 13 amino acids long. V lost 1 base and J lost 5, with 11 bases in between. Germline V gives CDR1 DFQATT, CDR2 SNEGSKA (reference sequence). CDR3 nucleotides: TGCAGTGCTAGAGTGTCAGGGGCTTATGGCTACACCTTC. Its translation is CSARVSGAYGYTF.

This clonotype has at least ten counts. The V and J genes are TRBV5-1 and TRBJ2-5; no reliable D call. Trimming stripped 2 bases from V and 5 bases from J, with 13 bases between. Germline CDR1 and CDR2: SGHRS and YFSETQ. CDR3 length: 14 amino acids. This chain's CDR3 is CASSFLLSSETQYF. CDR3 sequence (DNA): TGCGCCAGCAGCTTCCTACTTAGCTCGGAGACCCAGTACTTC.

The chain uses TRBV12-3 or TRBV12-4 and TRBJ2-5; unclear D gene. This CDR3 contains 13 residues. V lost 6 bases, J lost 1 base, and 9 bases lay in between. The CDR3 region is CASRFGVQETQYF. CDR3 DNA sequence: TGTGCCAGCAGATTTGGGGTCCAAGAGACCCAGTACTTC.

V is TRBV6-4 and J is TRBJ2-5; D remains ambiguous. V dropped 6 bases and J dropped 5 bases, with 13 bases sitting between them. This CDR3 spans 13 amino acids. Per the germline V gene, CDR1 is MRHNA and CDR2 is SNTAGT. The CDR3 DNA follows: TGTGCCAGCAGACAAAACGATGGCGAGACCCAGTACTTC. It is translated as CASRQNDGETQYF.

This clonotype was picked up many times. The CDR3 here is CAWSGTGYEQYF. In nucleotides, the CDR3 is TGTGCCTGGAGTGGAACAGGATACGAGCAGTACTTC. The V gene is TRBV30, the J gene TRBJ2-7, with D tentatively TRBD1 (5 bases). Looked up from germline, CDR1 is GTSNPN and CDR2 is SVGIG (reference sequence). The V and J ends lost 1 base and 4 bases respectively, with 8 bases between them. The CDR3 is made up of 12 amino acids.

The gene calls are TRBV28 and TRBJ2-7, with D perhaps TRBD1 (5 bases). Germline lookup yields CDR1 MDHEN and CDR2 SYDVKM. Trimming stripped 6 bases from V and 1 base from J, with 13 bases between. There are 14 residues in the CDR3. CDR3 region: CASSPHRSSYEQYF. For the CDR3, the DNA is TGTGCCAGCAGCCCTCACAGGAGTTCCTACGAGCAGTACTTC. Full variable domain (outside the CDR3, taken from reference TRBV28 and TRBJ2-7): DVKVTQSSRYLVKRTGEKVFLECVQDMDHENMFWYRQDPGLGLRLIYFSYDVKMKEKGDIPEGYSVSREKKERFSLILESASTNQTSMYLCASSPHRSSYEQYFGPGTRLTVT.

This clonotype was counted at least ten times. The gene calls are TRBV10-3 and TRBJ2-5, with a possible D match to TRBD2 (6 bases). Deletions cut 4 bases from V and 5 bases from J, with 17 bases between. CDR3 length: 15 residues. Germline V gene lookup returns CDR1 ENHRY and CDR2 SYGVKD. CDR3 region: CAISGGLRNVETQYF. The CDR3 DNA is TGTGCCATCAGTGGGGGACTTCGGAATGTGGAGACCCAGTACTTC.

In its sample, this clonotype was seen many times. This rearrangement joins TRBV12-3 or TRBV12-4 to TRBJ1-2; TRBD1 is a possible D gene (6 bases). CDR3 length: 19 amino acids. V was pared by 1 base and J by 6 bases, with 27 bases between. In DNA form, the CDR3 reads TGTGCCAGCAGTTTAGAGGAACCCGGGGGGCTGTTCTTACCGGATGGCTACACCTTC. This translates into CASSLEEPGGLFLPDGYTF.

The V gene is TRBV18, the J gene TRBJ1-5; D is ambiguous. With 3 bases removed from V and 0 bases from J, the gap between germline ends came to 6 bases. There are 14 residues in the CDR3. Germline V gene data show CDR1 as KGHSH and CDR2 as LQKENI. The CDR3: CASSPADSNQPQHF. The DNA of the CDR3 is TGTGCCAGCTCACCTGCAGATAGCAATCAGCCCCAGCATTTT.

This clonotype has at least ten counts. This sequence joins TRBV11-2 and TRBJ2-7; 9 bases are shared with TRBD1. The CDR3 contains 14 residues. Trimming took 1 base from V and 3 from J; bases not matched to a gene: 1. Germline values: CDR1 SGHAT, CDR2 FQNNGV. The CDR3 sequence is CASSLGTGVYEQYF. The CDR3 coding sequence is TGTGCCAGCAGCTTAGGGACAGGGGTCTACGAGCAGTACTTC.

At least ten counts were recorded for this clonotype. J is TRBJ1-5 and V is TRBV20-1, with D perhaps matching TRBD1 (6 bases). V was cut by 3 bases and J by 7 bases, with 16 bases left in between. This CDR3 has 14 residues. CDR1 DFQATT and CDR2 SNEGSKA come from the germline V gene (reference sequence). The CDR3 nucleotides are TGCAGTGCTAGGACAACAGGGAATCACCAGCCCCAGCATTTT. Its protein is CSARTTGNHQPQHF.

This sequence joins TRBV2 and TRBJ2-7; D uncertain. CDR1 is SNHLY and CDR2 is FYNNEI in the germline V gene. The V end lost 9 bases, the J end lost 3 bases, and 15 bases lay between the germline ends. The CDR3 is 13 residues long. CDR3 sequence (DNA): TGTGCCAGTTCCCCAGGCGACCTCTACGAGCAGTACTTC. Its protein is CASSPGDLYEQYF.

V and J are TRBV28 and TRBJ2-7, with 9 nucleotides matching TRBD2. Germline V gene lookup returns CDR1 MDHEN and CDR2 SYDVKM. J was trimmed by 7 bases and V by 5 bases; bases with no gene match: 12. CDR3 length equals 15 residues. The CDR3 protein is CASSPRLAEGGEQYF. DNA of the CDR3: TGTGCCAGCAGTCCCCGACTAGCGGAGGGGGGGGAGCAGTACTTC.

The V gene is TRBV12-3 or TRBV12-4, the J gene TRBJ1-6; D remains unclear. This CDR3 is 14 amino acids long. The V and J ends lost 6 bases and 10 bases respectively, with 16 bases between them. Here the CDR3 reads CASRFDRFRSPLHF. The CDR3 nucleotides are TGTGCCAGCAGGTTCGACCGCTTCAGGTCACCCCTCCACTTT.

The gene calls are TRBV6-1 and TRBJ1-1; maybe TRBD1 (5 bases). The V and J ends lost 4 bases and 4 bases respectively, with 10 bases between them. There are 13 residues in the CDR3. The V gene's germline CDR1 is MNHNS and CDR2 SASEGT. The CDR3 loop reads CASSVDSSTEAFF. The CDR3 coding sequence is TGTGCCAGCAGTGTCGACAGTTCCACTGAAGCTTTCTTT.